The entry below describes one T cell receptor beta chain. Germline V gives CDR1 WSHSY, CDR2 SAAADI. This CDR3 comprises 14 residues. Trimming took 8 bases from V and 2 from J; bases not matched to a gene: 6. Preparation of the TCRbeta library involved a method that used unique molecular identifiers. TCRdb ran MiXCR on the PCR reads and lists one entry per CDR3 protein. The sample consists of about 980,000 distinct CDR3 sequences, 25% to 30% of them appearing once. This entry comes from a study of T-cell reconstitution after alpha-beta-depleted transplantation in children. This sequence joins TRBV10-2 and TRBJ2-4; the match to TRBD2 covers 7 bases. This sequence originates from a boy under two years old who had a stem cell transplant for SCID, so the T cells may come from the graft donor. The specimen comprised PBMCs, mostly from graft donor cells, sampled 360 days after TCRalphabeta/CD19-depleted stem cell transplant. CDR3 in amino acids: CASGGGVSKNIQYF. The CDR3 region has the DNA TGCGCCAGCGGGGGAGGGGTTTCCAAAAACATTCAGTACTTC.